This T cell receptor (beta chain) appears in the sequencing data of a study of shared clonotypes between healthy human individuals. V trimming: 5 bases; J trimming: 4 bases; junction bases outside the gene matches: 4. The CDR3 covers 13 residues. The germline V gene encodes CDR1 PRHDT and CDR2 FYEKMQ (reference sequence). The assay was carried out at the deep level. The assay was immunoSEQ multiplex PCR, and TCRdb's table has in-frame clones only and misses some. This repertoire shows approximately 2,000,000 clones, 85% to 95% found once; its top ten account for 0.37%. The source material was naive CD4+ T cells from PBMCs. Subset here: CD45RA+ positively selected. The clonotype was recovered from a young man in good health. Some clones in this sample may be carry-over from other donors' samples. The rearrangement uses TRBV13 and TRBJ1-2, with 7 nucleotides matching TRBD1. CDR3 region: CASSLQGPYGYTF. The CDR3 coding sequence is TGTGCCAGCAGCCTACAGGGGCCCTATGGCTACACCTTC.